These 18 T cell receptor beta chains share one sample of origin, sequenced in a study of radiation and T cells in renal cell carcinoma. Here immunoSEQ multiplex PCR was the method, and the copy in TCRdb shows in-frame clones only, minus some. The repertoire holds about 150,000 clones, 87% seen once, with approximately 13% in the top ten. Documented time point: blood 2 weeks post-SBRT. Treatment denoted: 15 Gy SBRT to primary tumor, nephrectomy 4 weeks later. The sample in question was blood, obtained from a patient whose treatment included radiotherapy and nephrectomy. The receptors derive from a woman between 45 and 60 years old with renal cell carcinoma.

The gene calls are TRBV19 and TRBJ1-3; no clear D gene. Trimming left V 6 bases short and J 1 base short, with 1 base between. The CDR3 contains 11 residues. In germline, CDR1 is LNHDA, CDR2 SQIVND (reference sequence). CDR3 region: CASRSGNTIYF. The CDR3 DNA is TGTGCCAGTAGGTCTGGAAACACCATATATTTT.

The rearrangement links TRBV7-9 to TRBJ1-1; 8 positions match TRBD1. V was pared by 5 bases and J by 8 bases, with 10 bases of the junction left unmatched. CDR3 length equals 14 residues. CDR1 is SEHNR, CDR2 FQNEAQ, per germline (reference sequence). As DNA, the CDR3 is TGTGCCAGCAGCACGACAGGGGAGGCCCAAGAAGCTTTCTTT. This codes for CASSTTGEAQEAFF.

V gene TRBV13 combines with J gene TRBJ1-2; 10 nucleotides agree with TRBD1. After removal of 5 bases from V and 6 bases from J, the junction contained 3 bases not matched to a gene. The CDR3 has 13 residues. CDR1 and CDR2 from the germline V gene are PRHDT and FYEKMQ (reference sequence). The DNA for the CDR3 is TGTGCCAGCAGCCAAGACAGGGGGCATGGCTACACCTTC. Its protein product is CASSQDRGHGYTF.

The chain couples TRBV6-6 to TRBJ1-1, with D possibly matching TRBD1 (5 bases). The germline V gene encodes CDR1 MNHNY and CDR2 SVGAGI (reference sequence). CDR3 length: 13 residues. V was clipped by 6 bases and J by 6 bases, with 14 bases between them. The CDR3 region is CASSTGQSAEAFF. CDR3 DNA sequence: TGTGCCAGCAGCACAGGACAATCCGCTGAAGCTTTCTTT.

This clone appeared once. The V gene is TRBV10-3, the J gene TRBJ1-2; 9 bases are shared with TRBD1. The germline V gene has CDR1 ENHRY and CDR2 SYGVKD. This CDR3 is 14 amino acids long. V was pared by 2 bases and J by 6 bases, with 4 bases of the junction left unmatched. CDR3 in DNA: TGTGCCATCAGTGAGGGACAGGGGAGTCATGGCTACACCTTC. Translated: CAISEGQGSHGYTF.

The chain couples TRBV7-2 to TRBJ1-5; D remains unclear. Between the trimmed V and J ends, which lost 5 bases and 0 bases, there was a span of 5 bases. CDR3 length: 13 residues. Germline V gene sequence: CDR1 SGHTA, CDR2 FQGNSA. The CDR3 DNA reads as TGTGCCAGCAGCGGGGATAGCAATCAGCCCCAGCATTTT. Translating gives CASSGDSNQPQHF.

V is TRBV5-1 and J is TRBJ2-2; no firm D call. CDR3 size: 17 residues. Trimming left V 0 bases short and J 0 bases short, with 12 bases between. Germline CDR1 and CDR2: SGHRS and YFSETQ. The CDR3 loop reads CASSLAVHTTNTGELFF. CDR3 in DNA: TGCGCCAGCAGCTTGGCCGTGCACACCACGAACACCGGGGAGCTGTTTTTT. The variable domain in full, completed from reference TRBV5-1 and TRBJ2-2, reads KAGVTQTPRYLIKTRGQQVTLSCSPISGHRSVSWYQQTPGQGLQFLFEYFSETQRNKGNFPGRFSGRQFSNSRSEMNVSTLELGDSALYLCASSLAVHTTNTGELFFGEGSRLTVL.

V and J are TRBV5-6 and TRBJ1-1; possibly TRBD1 for D (5 bases). Germline V lookup: CDR1 SGHDT, CDR2 YYEEEE. Trimming cost V 1 base and J 4 bases, with 20 bases left between them. The CDR3 spans 17 residues. The CDR3 protein is CASSLQVVRGVGTEAFF. CDR3 DNA sequence: TGTGCCAGCAGCTTGCAAGTCGTCCGGGGCGTCGGCACTGAAGCTTTCTTT.

CDR3 nucleotides: TGTGCCAGCAGCCCCCTCCGTCACAGGGGGCGAGGAAACACCATATATTTT. Amino acids: CASSPLRHRGRGNTIYF. The chain is built from TRBV14 and TRBJ1-3; TRBD1 matches 9 bases. The CDR3 totals 17 residues. V was clipped by 4 bases and J by 4 bases; unmatched bases: 11. CDR1 and CDR2 (germline): SGHDN, FVKESK. The full variable domain, with the rest looked up from reference TRBV14 and TRBJ1-3, is EAGVTQFPSHSVIEKGQTVTLRCDPISGHDNLYWYRRVMGKEIKFLLHFVKESKQDESGMPNNRFLAERTGGTYSTLKVQPAELEDSGVYFCASSPLRHRGRGNTIYFGEGSWLTVV.

The rearrangement uses TRBV5-6 and TRBJ1-2; 7 bases are a match to TRBD1. V trimming: 3 bases; J trimming: 4 bases; junction bases outside the gene matches: 9. Germline V gives CDR1 SGHDT, CDR2 YYEEEE. The CDR3 spans 15 residues. CDR3 nucleotide sequence: TGTGCCAGCAGCTCGCAGGGGGTTTCGGTCTATGGCTACACCTTC. Translating gives CASSSQGVSVYGYTF.

This clone appeared a single time. This sequence joins TRBV6-8 and TRBJ2-3; maybe TRBD1 (5 bases). This CDR3 is built from 15 residues. The V end lost 5 bases, the J end lost 3 bases, and 15 bases lay between the germline ends. Germline CDR1 and CDR2: MNHGY and SAAAGT. The DNA for the CDR3 is TGTGCCAGCAGTCCCCCAGGGATTGGGACAGATACGCAGTATTTT. Translating gives CASSPPGIGTDTQYF.

V gene TRBV13 combines with J gene TRBJ2-7; 9 bases agree with TRBD1. The CDR3 loop spans 16 amino acids. CDR1 is PRHDT and CDR2 is FYEKMQ in the germline V gene (reference sequence). V was pared by 5 bases and J by 4 bases, with 12 bases of the junction left unmatched. CDR3 residues: CASSQVGQGKGYEQYF. The CDR3 region has the DNA TGTGCCAGCAGCCAGGTCGGACAGGGGAAAGGATACGAGCAGTACTTC. The full variable domain, with the rest looked up from reference TRBV13 and TRBJ2-7, is AAGVIQSPRHLIKEKRETATLKCYPIPRHDTVYWYQQGPGQDPQFLISFYEKMQSDKGSIPDRFSAQQFSDYHSELNMSSLELGDSALYFCASSQVGQGKGYEQYFGPGTRLTVT.

This rearrangement joins TRBV30 to TRBJ1-1, with 7 bases aligning to TRBD1. The CDR3 spans 15 residues. The J segment lost 4 bases and the V segment lost 1 base, leaving 9 bases of the junction unmatched. Germline lookup yields CDR1 GTSNPN and CDR2 SVGIG (reference sequence). The CDR3 DNA reads TGTGCCTGGAGTGCCGGAGGGGGCGTGGGCACTGAAGCTTTCTTT. As protein: CAWSAGGGVGTEAFF.

The chain couples TRBV5-1 to TRBJ2-3; TRBD2 agrees at 13 bases. The CDR3 has 16 residues. Unmatched junction bases numbered 4, after V lost 4 bases and J lost 2 bases. Looked up from germline, CDR1 is SGHRS and CDR2 is YFSETQ. CDR3 sequence reads: CASSEGLAGITDTQYF. In DNA form, the CDR3 reads TGCGCCAGCAGCGAGGGACTAGCGGGGATCACAGATACGCAGTATTTT.

The chain has TRBV6-5 and TRBJ1-2; 7 bases match TRBD1. The CDR3 is 15 amino acids. The germline V gene has CDR1 MNHEY and CDR2 SVGAGI. The J segment lost 7 bases and the V segment lost 2 bases, leaving 10 bases of the junction unmatched. CDR3 residues: CASSYATQGLGGYTF. As DNA, the CDR3 is TGTGCCAGCAGTTACGCCACACAGGGGCTGGGTGGCTACACCTTC.

V usage is TRBV6-5 and J usage is TRBJ1-1; D gene uncertain. V was cut by 0 bases and J by 4 bases, with 12 bases left in between. The CDR3 is 15 residues long. CDR1 MNHEY and CDR2 SVGAGI come from the germline V gene. The CDR3 DNA reads as TGTGCCAGCAGTTACTCAAAGGGTCAGACCACTGAAGCTTTCTTT. Translation gives CASSYSKGQTTEAFF.

This chain connects TRBV6-1 to TRBJ2-5; D assignment may be TRBD1 or TRBD2 (5 bases each). V shed 4 bases and J shed 6 bases, with 12 bases lying between them. The CDR3 sequence is 13 residues long. Germline V lookup: CDR1 MNHNS, CDR2 SASEGT. DNA for the CDR3: TGTGCCAGCAGTGTTGAGGGGCGGAAGACCCAGTACTTC. It translates to CASSVEGRKTQYF.

The chain carries TRBV7-6 and TRBJ1-1; a weak D match, TRBD1 (5 bases). The V gene's germline CDR1 is SGHVS and CDR2 FNYEAQ. V shed 1 base and J shed 3 bases, with 9 bases lying between them. CDR3 length: 14 amino acids. As DNA, the CDR3 is TGTGCCAGCAGCTTAGAGGGGAAGGACACTGAAGCTTTCTTT. It specifies CASSLEGKDTEAFF.